The next 23 T cell receptor beta chains were all read from a single sample in a study of blood T cell repertoires in COVID-19. Generated by immunoSEQ multiplex PCR, the TCRdb table keeps only in-frame clones and is missing some. The repertoire holds tens of thousands of clones, about 80% seen once, with more than 4% in the top ten. Sequencing was performed on peripheral blood. The receptors were gathered from a woman between 65 and 79 years old with acute or convalescent COVID-19.

The CDR3: CASSYTETNTEAFF. CDR3 in DNA: TGTGCCAGCAGTTACACGGAGACGAACACTGAAGCTTTCTTT. The genes are TRBV6-2 or TRBV6-3 and TRBJ1-1, with unresolved D. This CDR3 has 14 amino acids. Trimming shortened V by 2 bases and J by 1 base, and 8 bases separated the two germline ends. Germline-derived CDR1 and CDR2 are MNHEY and SVGEGT.

This clone was recorded only once. The gene calls are TRBV5-5 and TRBJ1-4; 8 nucleotides align to TRBD1. Germline V gene data show CDR1 as SGHKS and CDR2 as YYEKEE (reference sequence). The length of the CDR3 is 13 residues. Trimming at V came to 4 bases and at J to 8 bases, leaving 4 bases not matched to a gene. The CDR3 is CASSGQGSEKLFF. CDR3 bases: TGTGCCAGCAGCGGACAGGGATCGGAAAAACTGTTTTTT.

The J gene is TRBJ2-7, the V gene TRBV20-1; the match to TRBD2 covers 7 bases. In germline, CDR1 is DFQATT, CDR2 SNEGSKA (reference sequence). V gave up 3 bases and J gave up 0 bases; unmatched junction bases: 5. This CDR3 is 14 amino acids long. CDR3 sequence (DNA): TGCAGTGCTAGTCGCGGGGGTGTCTCCTACGAGCAGTACTTC. This translates into CSASRGGVSYEQYF.

In this sample, this clone turned up once. The chain couples TRBV19 to TRBJ2-2; 9 nucleotides line up with TRBD2. The CDR3 has 15 amino acids. V dropped 5 bases and J dropped 7; count of bases not matched to a gene: 8. Germline CDR1 and CDR2: LNHDA and SQIVND (reference sequence). CDR3 sequence: CASSRASGVIGELFF. CDR3 DNA sequence: TGTGCCAGTAGTCGGGCTAGCGGGGTGATCGGGGAGCTGTTTTTT.

CDR3 residues: CASSYSGRGNEQFF. The CDR3 bases are TGTGCCAGCAGTTACTCGGGGCGCGGCAATGAGCAGTTCTTC. This chain links TRBV6-2 or TRBV6-3 with TRBJ2-1; D is possibly TRBD1 (5 bases). The CDR3 spans 14 residues. Per the germline V gene, CDR1 is MNHEY and CDR2 is SVGEGT. V was pared by 0 bases and J by 6 bases, with 9 bases between.

The chain combines TRBV12-5 with TRBJ1-4; 8 bases align to TRBD1. From germline, CDR1 is LGHNT and CDR2 FRNRAP. Trimming removed 1 base from V and 5 bases from J; junction bases left unmatched: 0. The CDR3 has 14 residues. CDR3 DNA: TGTGCTAGTGGTTTGGGACAGGGGAATGAAAAACTGTTTTTT. As protein: CASGLGQGNEKLFF.

The chain carries TRBV6-6 and TRBJ1-2, with 10 bases lining up with TRBD1. CDR3 length: 14 amino acids. CDR1 is MNHNY and CDR2 is SVGAGI in the germline V gene (reference sequence). The V gene end was trimmed by 7 bases and the J gene end by 3 bases; junction bases not matched to a gene: 5. CDR3 DNA sequence: TGTGCCAGCAAACAGGGACAGGGGTACTATGGCTACACCTTC. This sequence encodes CASKQGQGYYGYTF.

The chain couples TRBV4-1 to TRBJ2-1; D is possibly TRBD2 (5 bases). Germline V gene sequence: CDR1 MGHRA, CDR2 YSYEKL. Trimming removed 4 bases at V and 8 bases at J, with 15 bases between. The CDR3 loop spans 14 amino acids. The CDR3 nucleotides read TGCGCCAGCAGCCGTATGTGGAGAGGGCATGAGCAGTTCTTC. Its translation is CASSRMWRGHEQFF.

The genes are TRBV24-1 and TRBJ2-3; D gene uncertain. The CDR3 has 13 amino acids. V was cut by 4 bases and J by 2 bases, with 6 bases left in between. CDR1 KGHDR and CDR2 SFDVKD come from the germline V gene. The CDR3 nucleotides are TGTGCCACCAGTGACCCTAACACAGATACGCAGTATTTT. This sequence encodes CATSDPNTDTQYF.

The rearrangement links TRBV2 to TRBJ1-2; no clear D gene. This CDR3 has 12 amino acids. CDR1 is SNHLY, CDR2 FYNNEI, per germline. V was trimmed by 8 bases and J by 8 bases, leaving 15 bases between them. The CDR3 sequence is CASVGGKRGYTF. The CDR3 nucleotides read TGTGCCAGCGTTGGAGGAAAAAGGGGCTACACCTTC. The full variable domain, rest sourced from reference TRBV2 and TRBJ1-2, is EPEVTQTPSHQVTQMGQEVILRCVPISNHLYFYWYRQILGQKVEFLVSFYNNEISEKSEIFDDQFSVERPDGSNFTLKIRSTKLEDSAMYFCASVGGKRGYTFGSGTRLTVV.

The CDR3 loop reads CASSGQAGRYGYTF. CDR3 DNA sequence: TGTGCCAGCAGCGGACAGGCGGGCCGGTATGGCTACACCTTC. V is TRBV3-1 (or the pseudogene TRBV3-2) and J is TRBJ1-2; 7 positions agree with TRBD1. The CDR3 consists of 14 residues. Germline values: CDR1 LGHDT, CDR2 YNNKEL (reference sequence). V shed 5 bases and J 5 bases; nucleotides not matched to a gene: 8.

This chain joins TRBV9 and TRBJ1-6; tentative D call: TRBD1 (6 bases). Germline loops: CDR1 SGDLS, CDR2 YYNGEE. The V end lost 0 bases, the J end lost 0 bases, and 10 bases lay between the germline ends. The length of the CDR3 is 17 residues. The CDR3 DNA sequence: TGTGCCAGCAGCGTAGGACAGGAAAGCTCCTATAATTCACCCCTCCACTTT. Its translation: CASSVGQESSYNSPLHF.

The V gene is TRBV9, the J gene TRBJ1-6; D might be TRBD1 (6 bases). CDR1 and CDR2 from the germline V gene are SGDLS and YYNGEE. V gave up 3 bases and J gave up 7 bases, with 17 bases separating them. The CDR3 has 16 amino acids. The CDR3 DNA sequence: TGTGCCAGCAGCGAAAGAGGACAGTCCCCCAATTCACCCCTCCACTTT. It specifies CASSERGQSPNSPLHF. The whole variable domain, filled in from reference TRBV9 and TRBJ1-6, reads DSGVTQTPKHLITATGQRVTLRCSPRSGDLSVYWYQQSLDQGLQFLIQYYNGEERAKGNILERFSAQQFPDLHSELNLSSLELGDSALYFCASSERGQSPNSPLHFGNGTRLTVT.

The chain combines TRBV27 with TRBJ1-2; D is undetermined. V lost 7 bases to trimming and J lost 5 bases, with 17 bases between them. Germline V gene sequence: CDR1 MNHEY, CDR2 SMNVEV (reference sequence). The CDR3 runs to 14 residues. CDR3 nucleotide sequence: TGTGCCAGCAAACCACAGCTTCAACCTTATGGCTACACCTTC. Its translation: CASKPQLQPYGYTF.

The genes are TRBV4-1 and TRBJ2-5; TRBD2 agrees at 7 bases. Per germline, CDR1 MGHRA and CDR2 YSYEKL. This CDR3 has 16 residues. The ends lost 0 bases at V and 6 bases at J; junction bases unmatched: 10. The DNA of the CDR3 is TGCGCCAGCAGCCAAGATCCCGCAGCGGGATCTAAGACCCAGTACTTC. Translated: CASSQDPAAGSKTQYF.

V usage is TRBV9 and J usage is TRBJ1-2; D ambiguous. Germline CDR1 SGDLS, CDR2 YYNGEE. The V end was cut by 7 bases, the J end by 4 bases, with 17 bases between. This CDR3 is 14 amino acids long. CDR3 amino acids: CASSDWRAAYGYTF. The CDR3, as DNA: TGTGCCAGCTCCGATTGGAGGGCTGCCTATGGCTACACCTTC.

This chain uses TRBV19 with TRBJ1-1; TRBD1 might be the D (6 bases). The germline gives CDR1 LNHDA, CDR2 SQIVND (reference sequence). This CDR3 is 16 amino acids long. V lost 3 bases to trimming and J lost 0 bases, with 14 bases between them. The CDR3 is CASSIDGGRVNTEAFF. In DNA form, the CDR3 reads TGTGCCAGTAGTATCGACGGGGGGCGGGTGAACACTGAAGCTTTCTTT.

The chain combines TRBV6-2 or TRBV6-3 with TRBJ2-7; D possibly corresponds to TRBD1 (6 bases). V lost 1 base and J 0 bases, leaving 10 bases between the germline ends. Germline values: CDR1 MNHEY, CDR2 SVGEGT. The CDR3 has 15 amino acids. The CDR3 protein is CASSYFQGISYEQYF. Written as DNA, the CDR3 is TGTGCCAGCAGTTACTTCCAGGGGATCTCCTACGAGCAGTACTTC.

The chain has TRBV5-4 and TRBJ1-5, with TRBD1 identical over 8 bases. Per the germline V gene, CDR1 is SGHNT and CDR2 is YYREEE (reference sequence). V lost 4 bases, J lost 2 bases, and 5 bases stayed unmatched. This CDR3 is 15 amino acids long. The CDR3 nucleotides read TGTGCCAGCAGCCAACAGGGGGTCGGCAATCAGCCCCAGCATTTT. It yields the protein CASSQQGVGNQPQHF. Full variable domain (outside the CDR3, taken from reference TRBV5-4 and TRBJ1-5): ETGVTQSPTHLIKTRGQQVTLRCSSQSGHNTVSWYQQALGQGPQFIFQYYREEENGRGNFPPRFSGLQFPNYSSELNVNALELDDSALYLCASSQQGVGNQPQHFGDGTRLSIL.

V is TRBV6-5 and J is TRBJ2-7; 13 bases match TRBD2. After removal of 6 bases from V and 4 bases from J, the junction contained 3 bases not matched to a gene. Germline V lookup: CDR1 MNHEY, CDR2 SVGAGI. The CDR3 extends over 14 amino acids. The CDR3 nucleotides read TGTGCCAGCAGCTTGACTAGCGGGGGGTACGAGCAGTACTTC. Translation: CASSLTSGGYEQYF.

The chain carries TRBV11-2 and TRBJ2-2; TRBD1 agrees at 10 bases. From germline, CDR1 is SGHAT and CDR2 FQNNGV. J was trimmed by 5 bases and V by 1 base; bases with no gene match: 7. This CDR3 comprises 17 residues. In DNA, the CDR3 is TGTGCCAGCAGCTTAGGAGACAGGGGGCGGAGGACCGGGGAGCTGTTTTTT. Translated, it gives CASSLGDRGRRTGELFF.

J is TRBJ1-1 and V is TRBV5-6, with a possible D match to TRBD1 (6 bases). The CDR3 covers 13 residues. Germline values: CDR1 SGHDT, CDR2 YYEEEE. V was pared by 2 bases and J by 6 bases, with 11 bases between. The CDR3 bases are TGTGCCAGCAGCTTTACAGGGATCGCTGAAGCTTTCTTT. Residues: CASSFTGIAEAFF.

The chain uses TRBV9 and TRBJ2-2, with 11 bases aligning to TRBD2. From germline, CDR1 is SGDLS and CDR2 YYNGEE. This CDR3 has 17 residues. V lost 3 bases to trimming and J lost 4 bases; unmatched junction nucleotides: 8. The CDR3 loop is CASSATSGGLLTGELFF. The DNA for the CDR3 is TGTGCCAGCAGCGCCACTAGCGGGGGACTCCTCACCGGGGAGCTGTTTTTT. Full variable domain (rest looked up from reference TRBV9 and TRBJ2-2): DSGVTQTPKHLITATGQRVTLRCSPRSGDLSVYWYQQSLDQGLQFLIQYYNGEERAKGNILERFSAQQFPDLHSELNLSSLELGDSALYFCASSATSGGLLTGELFFGEGSRLTVL.